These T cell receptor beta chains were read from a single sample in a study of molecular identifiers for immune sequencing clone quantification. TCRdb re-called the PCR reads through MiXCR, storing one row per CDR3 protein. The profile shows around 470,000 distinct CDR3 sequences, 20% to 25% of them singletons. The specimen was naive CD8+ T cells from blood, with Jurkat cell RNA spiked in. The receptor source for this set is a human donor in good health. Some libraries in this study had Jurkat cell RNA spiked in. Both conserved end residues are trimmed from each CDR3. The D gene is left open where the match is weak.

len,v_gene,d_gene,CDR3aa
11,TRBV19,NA,ASSMVPRTEAF
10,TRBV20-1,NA,SARAKAGEQY
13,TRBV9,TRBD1,ASSPGGRWNTEAF
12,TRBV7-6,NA,ASSLVENTGELF
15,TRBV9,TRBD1,ASSVEPDPRGRKEQY
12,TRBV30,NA,AWSVEPGADGYT
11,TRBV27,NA,ASSFARYYEQY
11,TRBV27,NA,ASSFNLASEQY
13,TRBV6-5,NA,ASRAVGHSNTEAF
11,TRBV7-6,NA,ASSKTAVETQY
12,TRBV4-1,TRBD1,ASRFGQGTGELF
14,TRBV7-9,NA,ASSTTFGDKAYEQY
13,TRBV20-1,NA,SAVPGLSGNEKLF
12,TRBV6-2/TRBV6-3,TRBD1,ASSRRQGEDEQY
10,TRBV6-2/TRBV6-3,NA,ASSYSRSPLH
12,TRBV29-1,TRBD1,SVNPGTGAHEQY
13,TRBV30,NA,AWSEAGVVTDTQY
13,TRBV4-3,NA,ASSQGRGAFYEQY
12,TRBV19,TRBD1,ASSTTGGMTEAF
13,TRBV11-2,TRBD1,ASSPGGQGNQPQH
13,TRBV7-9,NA,ASSLALGGGNEQY
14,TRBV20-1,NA,SASRLLSARDGEQY
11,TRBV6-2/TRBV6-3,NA,ASSYGVNYGYT
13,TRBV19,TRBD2,ASRLSSGSYNEQF
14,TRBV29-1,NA,SVEISRTRKSETQY
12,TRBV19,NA,ASSISIRGTEAF
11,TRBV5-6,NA,ASSMTGLDEQY
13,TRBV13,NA,ASSPRGRGGTEAF
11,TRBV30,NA,AWSVESGDTQY
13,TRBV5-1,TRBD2,ASSSTGLTYDEQY
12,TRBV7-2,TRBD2,ASSILGEGETQY
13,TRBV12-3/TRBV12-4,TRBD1,ASSPTGAGANVLT
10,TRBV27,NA,ASSFLNQPQH
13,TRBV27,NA,ASSLLVRSTDTQY
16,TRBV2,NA,ASSEMLGSVALTGELF
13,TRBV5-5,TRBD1,ASSLSGGLSYEQY
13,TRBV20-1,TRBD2,SATLLAGVGYEQH
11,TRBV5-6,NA,ASSAEVDEKLF
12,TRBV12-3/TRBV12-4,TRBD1,ASSPDRGGEPQH
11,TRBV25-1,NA,ASSHRAEPEAF
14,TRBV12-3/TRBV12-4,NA,ASSLYSGGDYNEQF
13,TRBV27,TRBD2,ASKLSGGAWRTQY
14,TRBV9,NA,ASSVEGGGVADAQY
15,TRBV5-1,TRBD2,ASSPSIAGGLTGELF
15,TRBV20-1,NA,SARDLPLRDPTETQY
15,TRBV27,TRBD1,ASSSVNTRGRGNTIY
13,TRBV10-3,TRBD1,AISGGGQGSYEQY
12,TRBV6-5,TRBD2,ASKKGLASQEQY
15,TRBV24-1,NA,ATSDWTREAYNSPLH
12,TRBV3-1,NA,ASSDRHPDYGYT
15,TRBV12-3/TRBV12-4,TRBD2,ASSSSPDSGSHYEQY
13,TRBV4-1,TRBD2,ASSQGLVFAGELF
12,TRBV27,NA,ASSPGAGTYEQY
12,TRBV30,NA,AWRTLTSGNTIY
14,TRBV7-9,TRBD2,ASSSGLAGGWGEQF
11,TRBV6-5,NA,ASSPFGLYEQY